These T cell receptor beta chains were read from a single sample in a study of shared clonotypes between healthy human individuals. Sequenced by immunoSEQ multiplex PCR; TCRdb stores in-frame clones only, minus some. The profile shows around 1.6 million clones, about 98% of them singletons. Sequenced input: naive CD4+ T cells sorted from blood. The receptors shown here come from a young man in good health. Each CDR3 is given with its conserved first and last residue. D genes are given only for firm matches. Where a row states a size, it is once, few, many or the class of an expanded clone; other rows omit it.

DNA: TGTGCCAGCACAGAAGCGAGGGGTTTCACTGAAGCTTTCTTT; CDR3: CASTEARGFTEAFF; V: TRBV2; J: TRBJ1-1; D: NA; size: NA
DNA: TGTGCCAGCAGCGTAGGAGGGACTAGCCATAATGAGCAGTTCTTC; CDR3: CASSVGGTSHNEQFF; V: TRBV9; J: TRBJ2-1; D: TRBD2; size: NA
DNA: TGCGCCAGCAGCCAAGATAGGACAAGGAACACTGAAGCTTTCTTT; CDR3: CASSQDRTRNTEAFF; V: TRBV4-1; J: TRBJ1-1; D: NA; size: NA
DNA: TGTGCCAGCAGTGAAAACGCGAACACCGGGGAGCTGTTTTTT; CDR3: CASSENANTGELFF; V: TRBV25-1; J: TRBJ2-2; D: NA; size: NA
DNA: TGTGCCAGTAGTATCTCCGCCGAAACAAGGAGGTACTTC; CDR3: CASSISAETRRYF; V: TRBV19; J: TRBJ2-4; D: NA; size: NA
DNA: TGTGCCAGCAGCCCCAGACAGGGTTTCAATGAGCAGTTCTTC; CDR3: CASSPRQGFNEQFF; V: TRBV28; J: TRBJ2-1; D: TRBD1; size: NA
DNA: TGTGCCAGCAGCTGGTTGACAGTCCCTAGCACAGATACGCAGTATTTT; CDR3: CASSWLTVPSTDTQYF; V: TRBV7-2; J: TRBJ2-3; D: NA; size: NA
DNA: TGTGCCTTCTGGACAGCCCTAGCCAAAAACATTCAGTACTTC; CDR3: CAFWTALAKNIQYF; V: TRBV5-4; J: TRBJ2-4; D: NA; size: NA
DNA: TGTGCCAGCAGTCGAGACCGGGGGGAGAAAGAGACCCAGTACTTC; CDR3: CASSRDRGEKETQYF; V: TRBV5-4; J: TRBJ2-5; D: TRBD2; size: NA
DNA: TGTGCCAGCAGCTCACAACTAGCATCCCAGCAGTACTTC; CDR3: CASSSQLASQQYF; V: TRBV7-3; J: TRBJ2-7; D: NA; size: NA
DNA: TGTGCCAGCAGCAAAAAAGAGACCGGGGAGCTGTTTTTT; CDR3: CASSKKETGELFF; V: TRBV7-8; J: TRBJ2-2; D: NA; size: NA
DNA: TGTGCCAGCAGTAGTCAGGGGAACTATGGCTACACCTTC; CDR3: CASSSQGNYGYTF; V: TRBV27; J: TRBJ1-2; D: NA; size: NA
DNA: TGTGCCAGCAACGACAGGAATGTCCAAGAGACCCAGTACTTC; CDR3: CASNDRNVQETQYF; V: TRBV5-4; J: TRBJ2-5; D: NA; size: NA
DNA: TGTGCCAGCAGTCAGCAGCTACAGGGCCCAAGCTATGGCTACACCTTC; CDR3: CASSQQLQGPSYGYTF; V: TRBV5-4; J: TRBJ1-2; D: NA; size: NA
DNA: TGCGCCAGCAGCCTCAGGACAGGCGACTACGAGCAGTACTTC; CDR3: CASSLRTGDYEQYF; V: TRBV5-1; J: TRBJ2-7; D: TRBD1; size: once
DNA: TGCAGTGGGGAGGGCGGCTACACCTTC; CDR3: CSGEGGYTF; V: TRBV20-1; J: TRBJ1-2; D: NA; size: once
DNA: TGTGCCAGCAGCCGCGACGGGGTCCCGGTAAACACCATATATTTT; CDR3: CASSRDGVPVNTIYF; V: TRBV7-2; J: TRBJ1-3; D: NA; size: NA
DNA: TGTGCCAGTGGCCCGAACCCCCAGGGCCCGGAGCAGTACTTC; CDR3: CASGPNPQGPEQYF; V: TRBV19; J: TRBJ2-7; D: NA; size: once
DNA: TGCGCCAGCAGCTTGCAGTCCGGGGATGAGACCCAGTACTTC; CDR3: CASSLQSGDETQYF; V: TRBV5-1; J: TRBJ2-5; D: NA; size: NA
DNA: TGTGCCAGCAGCCCCGCAGGGAAGTACGAGCAGTACTTC; CDR3: CASSPAGKYEQYF; V: TRBV7-9; J: TRBJ2-7; D: NA; size: NA
DNA: TGCGCCAGCAGCTTGGAACTAGCGGGATTCTACGAGCAGTACTTC; CDR3: CASSLELAGFYEQYF; V: TRBV5-1; J: TRBJ2-7; D: TRBD2; size: once
DNA: TGCGCCAGCAGCTACAGGGCCTCGGGGAACACTGAAGCTTTCTTT; CDR3: CASSYRASGNTEAFF; V: TRBV5-1; J: TRBJ1-1; D: NA; size: NA
DNA: TGTGCCACCAGCCTGACCCGGAGTAGCGGAGGCACAGATACGCAGTATTTT; CDR3: CATSLTRSSGGTDTQYF; V: TRBV15; J: TRBJ2-3; D: NA; size: NA
DNA: TGTGCCAGCAGCTTGGAAGGGGGGGCTGAAGCTTTCTTT; CDR3: CASSLEGGAEAFF; V: TRBV5-4; J: TRBJ1-1; D: NA; size: NA
DNA: TGTGCCATCGGGACGGGACAGGATATTAATCAGCCCCAGCATTTT; CDR3: CAIGTGQDINQPQHF; V: TRBV10-3; J: TRBJ1-5; D: TRBD1; size: NA
DNA: TGTGCCAGCTCACCCGGGACAGAAACTTACGAGCAGTACTTC; CDR3: CASSPGTETYEQYF; V: TRBV18; J: TRBJ2-7; D: TRBD1; size: once
DNA: TGTGCCAGCAGTTACTCGTCCGACAACTTAGGCGTCGAGCAGTACTTC; CDR3: CASSYSSDNLGVEQYF; V: TRBV6-5; J: TRBJ2-7; D: NA; size: NA
DNA: TGTGCCAGCGTCCGGGACAGCCCCACAGATACGCAGTATTTT; CDR3: CASVRDSPTDTQYF; V: TRBV18; J: TRBJ2-3; D: TRBD1; size: NA
DNA: TGCGCCAGCAGCTTGTTAAGGACAAAGAACACTGAAGCTTTCTTT; CDR3: CASSLLRTKNTEAFF; V: TRBV5-1; J: TRBJ1-1; D: NA; size: once
DNA: TGTGCCAGCAGCTTCAGCCGCGAGCAGTACTTC; CDR3: CASSFSREQYF; V: TRBV5-5; J: TRBJ2-7; D: NA; size: NA
DNA: TGTGCCAGCAGGATGACTCAAACGAATGAAAAACTGTTTTTT; CDR3: CASRMTQTNEKLFF; V: TRBV6-6; J: TRBJ1-4; D: NA; size: NA
DNA: TGTGCCAGCAGTGGAAACAATGAGCAGTTCTTC; CDR3: CASSGNNEQFF; V: TRBV2; J: TRBJ2-1; D: NA; size: NA
DNA: TGTGCCAGCAGCCACCGTGGGGTTCGTTCCCAAGAGACCCAGTACTTC; CDR3: CASSHRGVRSQETQYF; V: TRBV11-2; J: TRBJ2-5; D: NA; size: NA
DNA: TGTGCCAGCTCACCACGACGGACAGGGTTGTTTGAAAAACTGTTTTTT; CDR3: CASSPRRTGLFEKLFF; V: TRBV18; J: TRBJ1-4; D: TRBD1; size: NA
DNA: TGCAGCGCCCAACGGACGGAAGAGACCCAGTACTTC; CDR3: CSAQRTEETQYF; V: TRBV29-1; J: TRBJ2-5; D: NA; size: once
DNA: TGCAGCGTTGTTGTAGCGGGAGAAGGTGAGCAGTTCTTC; CDR3: CSVVVAGEGEQFF; V: TRBV29-1; J: TRBJ2-1; D: TRBD2; size: NA
DNA: TGTGCCAGCAGCGTAGGATTGACTAGCGGGCAACTAGTCTCCTACAATGAGCAGTTCTTC; CDR3: CASSVGLTSGQLVSYNEQFF; V: TRBV9; J: TRBJ2-1; D: TRBD2; size: NA
DNA: TGTGCCAGCAGCTTACTAGCGGGCGGCACCGGGGAGCTGTTTTTT; CDR3: CASSLLAGGTGELFF; V: TRBV7-6; J: TRBJ2-2; D: TRBD2; size: NA
DNA: TGTGCCAGCAGTTTCGGGGGCTTAAATGAAAAACTGTTTTTT; CDR3: CASSFGGLNEKLFF; V: TRBV28; J: TRBJ1-4; D: NA; size: NA
DNA: TGTGCCAGCAGCTTAGCCCAGGGGGCAGGAACTTTCTTT; CDR3: CASSLAQGAGTFF; V: TRBV7-2; J: TRBJ1-1; D: TRBD1; size: NA
DNA: TGCGCCAGCAGTGAAAATAGCGGGAGGGGAGATACGCAGTATTTT; CDR3: CASSENSGRGDTQYF; V: TRBV10-1; J: TRBJ2-3; D: TRBD2; size: NA
DNA: TGTGCCAGCAGCTTAGATTGGGAGTACGAGCAGTACTTC; CDR3: CASSLDWEYEQYF; V: TRBV7-9; J: TRBJ2-7; D: NA; size: NA
DNA: TGCAGCGTTGCCCCGATGACGGGAGGCGCAGATACGCAGTATTTT; CDR3: CSVAPMTGGADTQYF; V: TRBV29-1; J: TRBJ2-3; D: TRBD2; size: NA
DNA: TGTGCCAGCAGCTTAGTTGGTACGCAGTATTTT; CDR3: CASSLVGTQYF; V: TRBV11-2; J: TRBJ2-3; D: NA; size: NA
DNA: TGTGCCAGCAGCTTGGGGGGGTACACAGATACGCAGTATTTT; CDR3: CASSLGGYTDTQYF; V: TRBV5-6; J: TRBJ2-3; D: NA; size: NA